A single sample gave rise to the 4 T cell receptor gamma chains below, sequenced in a study of intestinal T cells in coeliac disease. LymphoTrack primers amplified TRG sequences from about 0.2 ug of biopsy DNA. TCRdb reprocessed the multiplex PCR reads through CATT. This sample has some 1,000 gamma-chain clones, with roughly half found just once. Genomic DNA came from ten approximately 4.8-µm formalin-fixed paraffin-embedded scrolls per case. Sequenced: a duodenal biopsy. The source of these receptors is a human donor with celiac disease.

Sample share makes this clone large. The chain joins TRGV3 to TRGJ1 or TRGJ2. Germline assignment: CDR1 VTNTFY and CDR2 YDVSTARD (reference sequence). After removal of 0 bases from V and 4 bases from J, the junction contained 6 bases not matched to a gene. The CDR3 covers 14 residues. The CDR3 DNA reads TGTGCCACCTGGGACAGGCCTCGGTATTATAAGAAACTCTTT. Residues: CATWDRPRYYKKLF.

By share, this clone counts as large. The chain has TRGV3 and TRGJ1 or TRGJ2. This CDR3 region has 13 residues. Germline CDR1 VTNTFY, CDR2 YDVSTARD (reference sequence). V shed 3 bases, J shed 9 bases, and the junction held 11 bases outside the gene matches. The CDR3 reads CATWDWRGGKKLF. The CDR3 DNA follows: TGTGCCACCTGGGACTGGCGCGGAGGTAAGAAACTCTTT.

DNA for the CDR3: TGTGCCACCTGGGACAGGCGAGGGGTTTCGCCCCTTTACATTATAAAGAAACTCTTT. Residues: CATWDRRGVSPLYIIKKLF. The chain recombines TRGV5 with TRGJ1 or TRGJ2. Per the germline V gene, CDR1 is VINAFY and CDR2 is YDVSNSKD. This CDR3 contains 19 residues. The J segment lost 10 bases and the V segment lost 0 bases, leaving 27 bases of the junction unmatched.

V gene TRGV4 combines with J gene TRGJ1 or TRGJ2. CDR3 length equals 11 residues. CDR1 is EGSTGY and CDR2 is YDSYTSSV in the germline V gene. CDR3 protein: CAPHVRHKKLF. The DNA for the CDR3 is TGTGCACCACATGTGAGGCATAAGAAACTCTTT.